The 6 T cell receptor beta chains reported below all come from one sample, sequenced in a study of blood T cell repertoires in COVID-19. Only in-frame clones appear in the TCRdb table, and some are missing; sequencing was by immunoSEQ multiplex PCR. Seen here are some 220,000 clones, roughly nine tenths observed once, and the top ten hold 3.1%. The specimen sequenced was PBMCs or T cells enriched from blood (not recorded which). The receptors stem from a woman aged 45 to 65 in a cohort exposed to, infected with or recovered from COVID-19 (not recorded which).

The chain has TRBV9 and TRBJ1-4, with 8 nucleotides matching TRBD1. CDR1 and CDR2 (germline): SGDLS, YYNGEE. The V segment lost 0 bases and the J segment 4 bases; nucleotides outside the gene matches: 8. The CDR3 spans 17 residues. In nucleotides, the CDR3 is TGTGCCAGCAGCGTAGGGCCAGGGGGCCGTGGTAATGAAAAACTGTTTTTT. Translation: CASSVGPGGRGNEKLFF.

The V gene is TRBV7-8, the J gene TRBJ2-5; D perhaps matches TRBD2 (5 bases). The CDR3 runs 15 residues. V shed 1 base and J shed 4 bases, with 13 bases lying between them. Germline V gene lookup returns CDR1 SGHVS and CDR2 FQNEAQ. The CDR3 is CASSLVGDYGETQYF. Written as DNA, the CDR3 is TGTGCCAGCAGCTTAGTAGGCGACTACGGAGAGACCCAGTACTTC.

The genes are TRBV7-2 and TRBJ1-4; D unclear. Trimming stripped 6 bases from V and 3 bases from J, with 11 bases between. Per the germline V gene, CDR1 is SGHTA and CDR2 is FQGNSA. The CDR3 extends over 14 amino acids. The CDR3 region has the DNA TGTGCCAGCAGTTTTACCCCGGCTAATGAAAAACTGTTTTTT. This translates into CASSFTPANEKLFF.

V usage is TRBV28 and J usage is TRBJ1-5; 8 bases map to TRBD1. Trimming cost V 7 bases and J 7 bases; bases outside gene matches: 12. The CDR3 totals 15 residues. CDR1 MDHEN and CDR2 SYDVKM come from the germline V gene. CDR3 loop: CASIIAGGRGQPQHF. The CDR3 DNA follows: TGTGCCAGCATTATTGCAGGGGGCAGGGGACAGCCCCAGCATTTT.

The chain carries TRBV25-1 and TRBJ2-1, with 9 bases lining up with TRBD2. The CDR3 extends over 16 amino acids. Per germline, CDR1 MGHDK and CDR2 SYGVNS. V lost 0 bases, J lost 10 bases, and 10 bases stayed unmatched. The CDR3 protein is CASSEYRSGGQREQFF. CDR3 nucleotide sequence: TGTGCCAGCAGTGAATATCGAAGCGGGGGGCAAAGGGAGCAGTTCTTC.

The chain joins TRBV19 to TRBJ2-7; 8 bases line up with TRBD2. From germline, CDR1 is LNHDA and CDR2 SQIVND (reference sequence). The CDR3 is 17 amino acids. Trimming removed 4 bases from V and 3 bases from J; junction bases left unmatched: 14. The CDR3 region is CASSTRLSGVFYYEQYF. The CDR3 nucleotides read TGTGCCAGTAGTACCCGCCTTAGCGGGGTCTTCTACTACGAGCAGTACTTC.